This T cell receptor beta chain was sequenced for a study of post-analysis software for immune sequencing data. Study in general: There were relapsing-remitting, secondary progressive and progressive-relapsing multiple sclerosis among the disease courses included. General study points: Controls had significantly higher normalized Chao1 diversity than multiple sclerosis patients. TRBV5-6, TRBV5-1 and TRBV20-1 were among roughly five TRBV segments more frequent in patients than controls.

The CDR3 totals 16 residues. CDR1 is SEHNR and CDR2 is FQNEAQ in the germline V gene (reference sequence). V lost 3 bases to trimming and J lost 2 bases, with 14 bases between them. Unique molecular identifiers were built into the TCR beta cDNA libraries. Using its own MiXCR run on the PCR reads, TCRdb lists one record per CDR3 protein. The sample has 750,000 to 900,000 distinct CDR3 sequences; around 42% are singletons. This clonotype was observed many times. Its antigen is not known. Sequencing used blood. The rearrangement links TRBV7-9 to TRBJ1-5; no clear D gene. This receptor was obtained from a girl under 18 with multiple sclerosis. The chain's CDR3 is CASSLVSLTGNQPQHF. The CDR3 DNA follows: TGTGCCAGCAGCTTGGTATCTCTGACGGGCAATCAGCCCCAGCATTTT.